This T cell receptor beta chain was recorded in a study of regulatory and conventional T cells in RAG deficiency. This clone was recorded only once. As yet, its antigen is unknown. Overall study results and limits: Omenn CD25-high CD127-low cells may be activated cells, not true Tregs. Control T-cell subsets had markedly higher Shannon entropy and lower Simpson indices than RAG-deficient patients.

Libraries were prepared by immunoSEQ multiplex PCR; TCRdb keeps only in-frame clonotypes and omits some of them. The sample carries 30,000 to 40,000 clones, 89% recorded once. Trimming at V came to 3 bases and at J to 4 bases, leaving 5 bases not matched to a gene. This CDR3 comprises 14 residues. Germline loops: CDR1 GTSNPN, CDR2 SVGIG (reference sequence). The same specimen was also included in a second study, on regulatory T cells. Per that study: Primers: 52 TRBV forward and 13 TRBJ reverse. Skewed V and J usage and few unique V-J pairs marked patient repertoires, most in Tregs.

The receptor was isolated from a human donor in good health. This sequence joins TRBV30 and TRBJ2-3, with 9 bases matching TRBD2. Sequencing was performed on CD8+ T cells sorted from blood. The CDR3: CAWRRAGGPDTQYF. DNA for the CDR3: TGTGCCTGGAGGCGAGCGGGGGGCCCAGATACGCAGTATTTT.